Listed here are 25 T cell receptor beta chains from one sample, sequenced in a study of T cells in Graves' hyperthyroidism and ophthalmopathy. TCR beta CDR3 sequences were amplified from RNA transcripts. RT-PCR in the first round (using the HTBI primer set) targeted the TCR CDR3. TCRdb processed the multiplex PCR reads anew with MiXCR; each CDR3 protein has one entry. The sample has 220,000 or so distinct CDR3 sequences, about a sixth seen once; the top ten hold around 26%. Sequencing was carried out using blood. The receptor source for this set is a woman aged 18-30 years with Graves' ophthalmopathy.

V and J are TRBV7-9 and TRBJ1-1; no firm D call. This CDR3 comprises 13 residues. Germline assignment: CDR1 SEHNR and CDR2 FQNEAQ (reference sequence). The V end was cut by 3 bases, the J end by 8 bases, with 13 bases between. The CDR3 region is CASSFSARGEAFF. The CDR3 DNA reads TGTGCCAGCAGCTTTTCAGCCCGCGGAGAAGCTTTCTTT. The variable domain in full, with the rest retrieved from reference TRBV7-9 and TRBJ1-1, is DTGVSQNPRHKITKRGQNVTFRCDPISEHNRLYWYRQTLGQGPEFLTYFQNEAQLEKSRLLSDRFSAERPKGSFSTLEIQRTEQGDSAMYLCASSFSARGEAFFGQGTRLTVV.

This clonotype was detected a few times. V is TRBV4-2 and J is TRBJ1-4, with 9 positions matching TRBD1. Trimming took 3 bases from V and 8 from J; bases not matched to a gene: 4. The CDR3 contains 14 residues. Germline V gene lookup returns CDR1 LGHNA and CDR2 YNFKEQ. CDR3 in amino acids: CASSQGQGYEKLFF. The CDR3 DNA sequence: TGTGCCAGCAGCCAGGGACAGGGATACGAAAAACTGTTTTTT.

This clonotype was picked up many times. The rearrangement links TRBV5-4 to TRBJ1-1; TRBD1 aligns across 7 bases. There are 15 residues in the CDR3. CDR1 SGHNT and CDR2 YYREEE come from the germline V gene (reference sequence). V lost 1 base and J lost 0; bases outside the gene matches: 3. CDR3 in DNA: TGTGCCAGCAGCTTGACGGGGACAGTGAACACTGAAGCTTTCTTT. Its translation: CASSLTGTVNTEAFF. The variable domain in full, completed from reference TRBV5-4 and TRBJ1-1, reads ETGVTQSPTHLIKTRGQQVTLRCSSQSGHNTVSWYQQALGQGPQFIFQYYREEENGRGNFPPRFSGLQFPNYSSELNVNALELDDSALYLCASSLTGTVNTEAFFGQGTRLTVV.

This clonotype was counted ten times or more. CDR3 in DNA: TGTGCCAGCAGCAAGGGGGGAGAGACCCAGTACTTC. Protein sequence: CASSKGGETQYF. The J gene is TRBJ2-5, the V gene TRBV12-3 or TRBV12-4, with D tentatively TRBD1 or TRBD2 (6 bases each). The CDR3 is made up of 12 amino acids. Between the trimmed V and J ends, which lost 6 bases and 4 bases, there was a span of 9 bases.

Ten or more counts support this clonotype. The chain links TRBV11-3 to TRBJ2-7; TRBD2 matches at 11 bases. The CDR3 sequence is 15 residues long. Germline V gene data show CDR1 as SGHNT and CDR2 as YENEEA. V shed 5 bases, J shed 7 bases, and the junction held 10 bases outside the gene matches. Here the CDR3 DNA reads TGTGCCAGCAGCGGCCTTGGGACTAGCGGAGGGGAGCAGTACTTC. Protein product: CASSGLGTSGGEQYF.

This clonotype was recorded many times. The chain combines TRBV5-1 with TRBJ1-2; D unclear. The germline gives CDR1 SGHRS, CDR2 YFSETQ. The CDR3 length is 15 residues. With 0 bases removed from V and 0 bases from J, the gap between germline ends came to 9 bases. CDR3 sequence reads: CASSLGPGANYGYTF. The CDR3 DNA follows: TGCGCCAGCAGCTTGGGACCAGGAGCTAACTATGGCTACACCTTC.

This clonotype was counted many times. V gene TRBV6-1 combines with J gene TRBJ2-3, with TRBD1 matching over 7 bases. This CDR3 has 16 residues. The germline V gene has CDR1 MNHNS and CDR2 SASEGT. Trimming took 3 bases from V and 1 from J; bases not matched to a gene: 7. CDR3 DNA: TGTGCCAGCAGTGACGTGTATGGACAGGGCACAGATACGCAGTATTTT. Translation gives CASSDVYGQGTDTQYF.

This clonotype was picked up many times. V gene TRBV5-1 combines with J gene TRBJ1-1; a possible D gene is TRBD1 (5 bases). CDR1 and CDR2 from the germline V gene are SGHRS and YFSETQ. V was pared by 8 bases and J by 5 bases, with 10 bases between. CDR3 length: 11 residues. This CDR3 is CASKQETEAFF. The CDR3 DNA sequence: TGCGCCAGTAAACAGGAGACTGAAGCTTTCTTT.

The chain combines TRBV19 with TRBJ1-1; possibly TRBD1 for D (5 bases). The length of the CDR3 is 15 residues. Germline values: CDR1 LNHDA, CDR2 SQIVND (reference sequence). Trimming took 2 bases from V and 0 from J, leaving 10 bases between them. CDR3 sequence (DNA): TGTGCCAGTAGTATATCCGGGACCCTGAACACTGAAGCTTTCTTT. Translating gives CASSISGTLNTEAFF.

This clonotype was detected many times. The chain combines TRBV7-8 with TRBJ2-6; D might be TRBD2 (5 bases). This CDR3 spans 17 amino acids. CDR1 is SGHVS, CDR2 FQNEAQ, per germline. Between the trimmed V and J ends, which lost 1 base and 0 bases, there was a span of 10 bases. CDR3 loop: CASSLGGSPSGANVLTF. CDR3 DNA sequence: TGTGCCAGCAGCTTAGGAGGGTCCCCCTCTGGGGCCAACGTCCTGACTTTC.

This clonotype has a count of ten or more. The chain links TRBV2 to TRBJ2-3; D call uncertain. Germline V gene data show CDR1 as SNHLY and CDR2 as FYNNEI. Trimming removed 4 bases at V and 2 bases at J, with 10 bases between. The CDR3 has 14 amino acids. The CDR3 protein is CASSAMGDTDTQYF. The CDR3 DNA sequence: TGTGCCAGCAGTGCAATGGGTGACACAGATACGCAGTATTTT.

In this sample, this clonotype turned up many times. The chain joins TRBV28 to TRBJ2-1; 8 nucleotides align to TRBD2. Germline V lookup: CDR1 MDHEN, CDR2 SYDVKM. J was trimmed by 0 bases and V by 5 bases; bases with no gene match: 9. The CDR3 covers 17 residues. CDR3 region: CASSVASGGISYNEQFF. CDR3 DNA: TGTGCCAGCAGTGTCGCGTCGGGGGGGATCTCCTACAATGAGCAGTTCTTC.

This clonotype was recorded at least ten times. This rearrangement joins TRBV6-1 to TRBJ1-2, with 7 bases identical to TRBD1. CDR1 is MNHNS and CDR2 is SASEGT in the germline V gene. CDR3 size: 15 residues. The ends lost 7 bases at V and 3 bases at J; junction bases unmatched: 11. This chain's CDR3 is CASKDRDRDHYGYTF. CDR3 sequence (DNA): TGTGCCAGCAAAGATCGAGACAGGGATCACTATGGCTACACCTTC.

This clonotype was seen at least ten times. The V and J genes are TRBV7-9 and TRBJ1-4; a weak D match, TRBD1 (6 bases). The CDR3 covers 15 residues. CDR1 and CDR2 from the germline V gene are SEHNR and FQNEAQ (reference sequence). Trimming left V 5 bases short and J 8 bases short, with 18 bases between. The CDR3 nucleotides are TGTGCCAGCAGCCCCATACAGGGAGAAGGAGAAAAACTGTTTTTT. Encoded protein: CASSPIQGEGEKLFF.

This clonotype occurred many times. This sequence joins TRBV29-1 and TRBJ2-7; 9 bases map to TRBD1. CDR3 size: 13 residues. Per the germline V gene, CDR1 is SQVTM and CDR2 is ANQGSEA. Unmatched junction bases numbered 8, after V lost 5 bases and J lost 6 bases. Written as DNA, the CDR3 is TGCAGCGTTTCGACAGGGGGTATATCCGAGCAGTACTTC. The encoded protein is CSVSTGGISEQYF.

This clonotype was detected many times. The chain couples TRBV9 to TRBJ2-1; 7 bases line up with TRBD2. Trimming took 0 bases from V and 3 from J; bases not matched to a gene: 3. The CDR3 runs to 15 residues. From germline, CDR1 is SGDLS and CDR2 YYNGEE. The CDR3: CASSVGASGYNEQFF. For the CDR3, the DNA is TGTGCCAGCAGCGTAGGGGCTAGCGGCTACAATGAGCAGTTCTTC.

This clonotype was observed at least ten times. The chain combines TRBV19 with TRBJ1-5; D may be TRBD1 (5 bases). The V end was cut by 7 bases, the J end by 0 bases, with 19 bases between. CDR1 is LNHDA and CDR2 is SQIVND in the germline V gene (reference sequence). CDR3 size: 17 residues. CDR3 sequence reads: CASKGDSPFYSNQPQHF. The CDR3 DNA is TGTGCCAGTAAGGGAGACAGTCCTTTCTATAGCAATCAGCCCCAGCATTTT.

This clonotype was detected only a few times. The J gene is TRBJ1-1, the V gene TRBV6-5; the match to TRBD1 covers 12 bases. Trimming removed 0 bases from V and 5 bases from J; junction bases left unmatched: 7. The CDR3 loop spans 17 amino acids. Germline V lookup: CDR1 MNHEY, CDR2 SVGAGI. CDR3 in DNA: TGTGCCAGCAGTTACTCGACGGGACAGGGGGCAGGTACTGAAGCTTTCTTT. Translating gives CASSYSTGQGAGTEAFF.

This chain uses TRBV7-9 with TRBJ2-1, with 8 positions matching TRBD2. CDR1 and CDR2 (germline): SEHNR, FQNEAQ (reference sequence). There are 17 residues in the CDR3. The V and J ends lost 0 bases and 3 bases, in that order; junction bases with no gene match: 7. CDR3 DNA: TGTGCCAGCAGCTTAGCCGGGAGGGCTAGTCTCTACAATGAGCAGTTCTTC. It is translated as CASSLAGRASLYNEQFF.

V usage is TRBV6-1 and J usage is TRBJ1-2; no clear D. This CDR3 region has 13 residues. V shed 7 bases and J shed 1 base, with 10 bases lying between them. The V gene's germline CDR1 is MNHNS and CDR2 SASEGT. CDR3 DNA: TGTGCCAGCAAGGAACGGATTAACTATGGCTACACCTTC. Protein product: CASKERINYGYTF.

This clonotype was seen ten or more times. The chain joins TRBV7-8 to TRBJ1-4, with D possibly matching TRBD1 (6 bases). Trimming pared 0 bases from V and 5 bases from J, leaving 13 bases between. This CDR3 has 16 residues. From germline, CDR1 is SGHVS and CDR2 FQNEAQ. Here the CDR3 DNA reads TGTGCCAGCAGCTTAGCTACAGGGAACCCCAATGAAAAACTGTTTTTT. This gives the protein CASSLATGNPNEKLFF.

This clonotype occurred many times. The genes are TRBV20-1 and TRBJ2-4, with 8 bases aligning to TRBD1. CDR1 and CDR2 (germline): DFQATT, SNEGSKA (reference sequence). V was pared by 0 bases and J by 8 bases, with 15 bases of the junction left unmatched. The CDR3 consists of 17 residues. CDR3 loop: CSARDRVRGQVIDIQYF. CDR3 sequence (DNA): TGCAGTGCTAGAGATCGAGTCAGGGGGCAGGTAATAGACATTCAGTACTTC.

This clonotype was observed at least ten times. The genes are TRBV12-3 or TRBV12-4 and TRBJ1-5; D gene ambiguous. V gave up 1 base and J gave up 8 bases, with 9 bases separating them. The CDR3 is 13 amino acids. The CDR3 reads CASSLGPAKPQHF. CDR3 DNA: TGTGCCAGCAGTTTAGGGCCTGCAAAGCCCCAGCATTTT.

This clonotype occurred many times. The gene calls are TRBV20-1 and TRBJ1-6, with D possibly being TRBD1 (5 bases). The CDR3 covers 13 residues. Germline V gives CDR1 DFQATT, CDR2 SNEGSKA (reference sequence). With 6 bases removed from V and 11 bases from J, the gap between germline ends came to 17 bases. Here the CDR3 reads CSAKESQATPLHF. The CDR3, as DNA: TGCAGTGCCAAAGAGTCACAGGCGACACCCCTCCACTTT.

This clonotype was picked up many times. The chain uses TRBV10-3 and TRBJ1-1; D gene ambiguous. V lost 3 bases and J 7 bases, leaving 12 bases between the germline ends. This CDR3 comprises 13 residues. Per the germline V gene, CDR1 is ENHRY and CDR2 is SYGVKD. This CDR3 is CAISDPPVHEAFF. For the CDR3, the DNA is TGTGCCATCAGTGACCCCCCGGTCCATGAAGCTTTCTTT.